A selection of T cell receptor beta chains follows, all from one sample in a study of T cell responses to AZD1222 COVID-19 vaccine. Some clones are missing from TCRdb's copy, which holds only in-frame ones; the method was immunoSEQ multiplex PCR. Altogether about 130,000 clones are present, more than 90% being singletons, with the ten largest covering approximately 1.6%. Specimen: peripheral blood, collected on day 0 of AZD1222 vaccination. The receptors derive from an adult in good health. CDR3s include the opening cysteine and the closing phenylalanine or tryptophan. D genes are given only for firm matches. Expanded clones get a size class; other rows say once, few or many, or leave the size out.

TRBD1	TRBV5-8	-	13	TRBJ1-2	TGTGCCAGCAGCCTAACAGGGGTCTATGGCTACACCTTC	CASSLTGVYGYTF
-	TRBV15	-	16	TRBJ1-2	TGTGCCACCAGCAGAGAGGGTTCGTCTACTAACTATGGCTACACCTTC	CATSREGSSTNYGYTF
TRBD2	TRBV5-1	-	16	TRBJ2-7	TGCGCCAGCAGCTTGGGGGTTAGCGGGAGCTCCTACGAGCAGTACTTC	CASSLGVSGSSYEQYF
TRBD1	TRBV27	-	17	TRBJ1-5	TGTGCCAGCAGTAGTCGGACAGGGGGCGCGGGCAATCAGCCCCAGCATTTT	CASSSRTGGAGNQPQHF
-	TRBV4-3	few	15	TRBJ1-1	TGCGCCAGCAGCCAGTTCAAAGTGATGAACACTGAAGCTTTCTTT	CASSQFKVMNTEAFF
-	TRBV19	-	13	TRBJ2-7	TGTGCCAGTAGCATCGACAGGCCCTACGAGCAGTACTTC	CASSIDRPYEQYF
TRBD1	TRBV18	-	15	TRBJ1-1	TGTGCCAGCTCACTACAGGGGCGGGTGAACACTGAAGCTTTCTTT	CASSLQGRVNTEAFF
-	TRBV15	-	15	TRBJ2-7	TGTGCCACCAGCAGAGCCCGAAGTGTAGTCGACGAGCAGTACTTC	CATSRARSVVDEQYF
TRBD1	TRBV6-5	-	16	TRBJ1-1	TGTGCCAGCAGTTACGTAAGGACAGGGTTGAACACTGAAGCTTTCTTT	CASSYVRTGLNTEAFF
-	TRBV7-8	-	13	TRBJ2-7	TGTGCCAGCAGCTTAGATGGTTTTGGTGAGCAGTACTTC	CASSLDGFGEQYF
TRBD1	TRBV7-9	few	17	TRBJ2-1	TGTGCCAGCAGCTCTTCCCGCCGGGACAGGGGGGACAATGAGCAGTTCTTC	CASSSSRRDRGDNEQFF
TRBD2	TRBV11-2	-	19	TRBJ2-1	TGTGCCAGCAGCTTAGGAGTAGCGGGAGGCCTAGTGTACGACAATGAGCAGTTCTTC	CASSLGVAGGLVYDNEQFF
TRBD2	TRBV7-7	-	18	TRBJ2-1	TGTGCCAGCAGCTTAGGCCGTCTAGCGGGGGGGCCGTACAATGAGCAGTTCTTC	CASSLGRLAGGPYNEQFF
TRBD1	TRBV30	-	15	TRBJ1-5	TGTGCCTGGAGTCACAGGGGCTATAGCAATCAGCCCCAGCATTTT	CAWSHRGYSNQPQHF
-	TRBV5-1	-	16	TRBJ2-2	TGCGCCAGCAGCTTGCCCGGGGCAGGGAACACCGGGGAGCTGTTTTTT	CASSLPGAGNTGELFF
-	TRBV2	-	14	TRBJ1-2	TGTGCCAGCAGTGTGGACAGTACTAACTATGGCTACACCTTC	CASSVDSTNYGYTF
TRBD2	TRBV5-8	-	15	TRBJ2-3	TGTGCCAGCAACCCTAGCGGGGCAGGCACAGATACGCAGTATTTT	CASNPSGAGTDTQYF
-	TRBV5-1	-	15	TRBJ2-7	TGCGCCAGCAGCTCGGGGCAGGACGAGTCCTACGAGCAGTACTTC	CASSSGQDESYEQYF
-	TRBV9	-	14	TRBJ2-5	TGTGCCAGCAGCGCGCCTGGAAGTGGGGAGACCCAGTACTTC	CASSAPGSGETQYF